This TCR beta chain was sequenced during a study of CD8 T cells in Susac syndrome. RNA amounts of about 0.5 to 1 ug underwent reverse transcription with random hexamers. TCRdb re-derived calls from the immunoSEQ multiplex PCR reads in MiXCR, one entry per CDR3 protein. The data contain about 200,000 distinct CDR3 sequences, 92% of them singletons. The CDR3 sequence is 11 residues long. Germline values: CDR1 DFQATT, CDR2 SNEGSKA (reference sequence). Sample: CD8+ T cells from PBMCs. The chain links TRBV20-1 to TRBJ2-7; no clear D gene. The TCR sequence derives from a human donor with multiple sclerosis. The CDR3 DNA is TGCAGCGCCTACTTAGGTTACGAGCAGTACTTC. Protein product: CSAYLGYEQYF.